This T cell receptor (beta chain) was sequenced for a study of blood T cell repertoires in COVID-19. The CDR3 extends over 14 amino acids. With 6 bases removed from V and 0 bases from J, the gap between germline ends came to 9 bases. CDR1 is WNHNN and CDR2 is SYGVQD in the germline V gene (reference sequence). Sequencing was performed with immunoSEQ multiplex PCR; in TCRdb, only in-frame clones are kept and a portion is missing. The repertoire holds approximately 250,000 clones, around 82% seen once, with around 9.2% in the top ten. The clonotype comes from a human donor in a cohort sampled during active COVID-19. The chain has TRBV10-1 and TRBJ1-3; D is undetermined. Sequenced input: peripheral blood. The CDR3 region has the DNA TGCGCCAGCAGCCCTTTGGCCTCTGGAAACACCATATATTTT. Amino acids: CASSPLASGNTIYF.